This T cell receptor (beta chain) appears in the sequencing data of a study of T-cell memory formation after mild COVID-19. Study outcomes and limitations: Some responding clones appeared in pre-infection memory, suggesting cross-reactive memory joined.

In this sample, this clonotype turned up a few times. Its antigen is not known. TCRdb reprocessed the 5' RACE reads via MiXCR and lists one record per CDR3 protein. The repertoire consists of about 620,000 distinct CDR3 sequences, with about a sixth occurring once and the leading ten covering about 12%. Sequenced input: PBMCs or a T cell subset sorted from them (not recorded which). The TCR sequence derives from an adult woman who had mild COVID-19 (a few samples of this study predate the infection). Cell type and time point are not known.

CDR3 bases: TGTGCCAGTAGTGAGGAGAGTAACTATGGCTACACCTTC. Amino acids: CASSEESNYGYTF. V is TRBV19 and J is TRBJ1-2, with unresolved D. The V gene's germline CDR1 is LNHDA and CDR2 SQIVND (reference sequence). The CDR3 is 13 residues long. Trimming left V 5 bases short and J 1 base short, with 8 bases between. The complete variable domain, with remaining parts taken from reference TRBV19 and TRBJ1-2, reads DGGITQSPKYLFRKEGQNVTLSCEQNLNHDAMYWYRQDPGQGLRLIYYSQIVNDFQKGDIAEGYSVSREKKESFPLTVTSAQKNPTAFYLCASSEESNYGYTFGSGTRLTVV.